This record concerns one T cell receptor (beta chain) sequence. Its cognate antigen is unknown. Germline values: CDR1 MGHRA, CDR2 YSYEKL. This CDR3 is 17 amino acids long. The V and J ends lost 0 bases and 5 bases, in that order; junction bases with no gene match: 10. The data belong to a study of cytomegalovirus exposure and HLA in healthy donors. Study summary: The 100 to 150 validation repertoires and the approximately 630 first-cohort repertoires shared a platform, a later analysis reported. General study points: Researchers counted some 150 TCR beta chains as cytomegalovirus-associated. Rarity characterized most TCR sequences, yet some public TCRs appeared in many donors. High specificity and sensitivity for cytomegalovirus status were reported for the classifier.

Sequenced by immunoSEQ multiplex PCR; TCRdb stores in-frame clones only, minus some. This sample has approximately 81,000 clones, with about 92% found just once. The sequenced material came from PBMCs. The gene calls are TRBV4-1 and TRBJ2-5, with 9 bases aligning to TRBD1. The TCR sequence derives from a man in his late teens or twenties in good health and CMV-seronegative. CDR3 residues: CASSQDRDRVGLETQYF. For the CDR3, the DNA is TGCGCCAGCAGCCAAGATCGGGACAGGGTTGGGTTGGAGACCCAGTACTTC.